This is a list of T cell receptor beta chains from one sample in a study of T cells after yellow fever vaccination. TCRdb fed the 5' RACE reads into MiXCR, producing one record per CDR3 protein. The sample holds some 400,000 distinct CDR3 sequences, 6.2% seen once. The sequences come from PBMCs, collected 5 days after the yellow fever booster vaccination. The receptor source for this set is a man aged 25-40 years who received the YFV17D yellow fever vaccine. The CDR3 runs from the conserved cysteine through the conserved F or W.

V gene	J gene	CDR3 protein
TRBV6-1	TRBJ2-3	CASSRGVLDTQYF
TRBV20-1	TRBJ2-2	CSATRDNTGELFF
TRBV12-5	TRBJ2-1	CASGLVLGLAYNEQFF
TRBV19	TRBJ2-6	CASSRGLAGDGANVLTF
TRBV4-2	TRBJ2-3	CASSQAIAGETDTQYF
TRBV20-1	TRBJ2-3	CSARESITDTQYF
TRBV18	TRBJ2-7	CASSRAGTSSEQYF
TRBV7-8	TRBJ2-1	CASSAVGGSGSDGEQFF
TRBV29-1	TRBJ2-1	CSVNPSPGQFLHEQFF
TRBV3-1	TRBJ2-7	CASSQVSRREQYF
TRBV7-8	TRBJ2-2	CASGQVAGELFF
TRBV20-1	TRBJ1-5	CSARGGAGNQPQHF
TRBV15	TRBJ2-1	CATSSARLAGDNEQFF
TRBV7-6	TRBJ2-1	CASSSDWGGFENEQFF
TRBV20-1	TRBJ1-2	CSAHDRDRGERGYTF
TRBV20-1	TRBJ1-2	CSAPRGGAGGYTF
TRBV20-1	TRBJ2-7	CSAQGQVYEQYF
TRBV20-1	TRBJ1-2	CSASETGYQGYTF
TRBV5-4	TRBJ2-7	CASSFTSGSYEQYF
TRBV29-1	TRBJ1-2	CSVEDPSGRYGYTF
TRBV29-1	TRBJ2-5	CSVDADRVLWTQYF
TRBV12-3/TRBV12-4	TRBJ2-1	CASSPRLALGEQFF